Sequencing of this TCR beta chain was carried out in a study of neurological immune-mediated disorders (dated by TCRdb to the late 2010s). At the level of the whole study: Among the 35 or so multiple sclerosis patients, relapsing-remitting MS was present in around 31 and secondary progressive MS was present in 3. Of the 68 subjects in the cohort, about 14 were HAM/TSP patients, around 35 were multiple sclerosis patients, and approximately 20 were healthy controls. Alongside PBMC samples, the set of about 97 TCR-beta libraries contained longitudinal samples, technical triplicates, and paired CD4+ and CD8+ T-cell subsets that had been sorted. Peripheral blood TCR-beta repertoires from HTLV-I-associated myelopathy (HAM/TSP) patients, multiple sclerosis patients and healthy controls were compared by UMI-based sequencing. Results and caveats for the whole study, not just this receptor: In a phylogenetic analysis, the repertoires of 18 out of 34 MS patients fell into a single cluster of related CDR3 sequences, pointing to a possible signature at the repertoire level. No clinical or MRI features were associated with the MS cluster, and the authors said that larger cohorts are needed. TCR clonal expansion was highest in HAM/TSP patients and lowest in MS patients, with MS patients falling below even healthy controls. No identical CDR3 amino acid sequences were found to be shared among expanded clones across subjects, suggesting that TCR-beta repertoires were private in all groups.

To synthesize cDNA, template-switch 5'RACE was performed with a primer carrying a 10-nucleotide random unique molecular identifier so that each TCR transcript was tagged. Every sequencing run yielded over 160 million TCR-beta sequences covering 15-18 subjects. The RNeasy kit was used for extraction of total RNA. TCR-beta VDJ regions were amplified with primers for the TCR constant region and the 5'RACE anchor, using the KAPA Real-time Library Amplification kit. Sample indexes and Illumina adaptors were added in a first PCR, and a second PCR then increased library yield. After purification with Ampure beads, the TCR product of roughly 650 bp was size-selected on a 2% E-gel SizeSelection system. Library quality was checked on a Bioanalyzer, concentration was measured with Qubit, and libraries were quantified with the Kapa Library Quantification kit before pooling. An Illumina HiSeq 2500 sequenced the libraries paired-end 2 x 150 bp. To increase sequence diversity, roughly 25-31% phiX was spiked into each library pool. Processing in the source paper ran as follows. Quality-filtered reads were processed with the UMI-based MiGEC pipeline, which removed over 75% of raw TCR sequences during error correction. VDJ genes were aligned to IMGT germline references, and each clonotype was defined by a unique CDR3 amino acid sequence together with V-J genes. Clonal expansion, Shannon diversity, and CDR3 relatedness (CalcPairwiseDistances, ClusterSamples) were evaluated with VDJtools, and phylogenetic trees were built with CLCbio workbench. Clones with at least 8 unique UMIs were defined as expanded, with this threshold being based on coefficient-of-variation modelling across technical triplicates. TCRdb's own reprocessing of the public reads used fastp at Q25 and MiXCR and kept productive beta chains. Each record represents a unique CDR3 protein, reported with the most common genes and DNA among its rows. TCRdb, not the authors, supplied the V and J calls. Recorded for this sample are approximately 100,000 distinct CDR3 sequences; roughly 3.5% of them occurred a single time. 2.5% to 3% of the sample lies in the top ten.

From V the trimming removes 3 bases and from J it removes 3 bases, while the gene matches leave 11 bases of the junction unaccounted for. The CDR3 goes from the cysteine to the phenylalanine over 17 residues. Only the CDR3 DNA is retained, 51 bases long and in frame from the first base. Note on this clonotype: Which antigen it targets is not known. Base qualities are not at hand, and no much larger clone is one base apart.

Libraries from unsorted PBMCs were made from 2 million PBMCs kept in RNAlater at -80 degrees C until RNA extraction. Multiple sclerosis patients were enrolled in a US clinical protocol evaluating disease progression by magnetic resonance imaging. Peripheral blood underwent Ficoll-Hypaque density gradient centrifugation to isolate PBMCs, which were then cryopreserved in liquid nitrogen. Sequencing was done on a sample of PBMCs. This clonotype was sampled from a woman in her fifties or sixties with multiple sclerosis. This sequence uses TRBV12-3 or TRBV12-4 and TRBJ2-3; 8 junctional bases match TRBD2. This receptor has the CDR3 CASSFPHRLAGTDTQYF. The bases are TGTGCCAGCAGTTTCCCACATCGGTTAGCGGGAACAGATACGCAGTATTTT.